These 22 T cell receptor beta chains came from one sample sequenced in a study of blood T cell repertoires in COVID-19. Measured with immunoSEQ multiplex PCR; TCRdb has only the in-frame clones, and not every one. The sample lists around 120,000 clones; around nine tenths were seen once. Sequenced sample: peripheral blood. The receptors stem from a man aged 60 to 75 with COVID-19, enrolled during active disease.

The chain links TRBV28 to TRBJ1-2; D unclear. The CDR3 covers 14 residues. V gave up 4 bases and J gave up 4 bases, with 13 bases separating them. Germline V gene data show CDR1 as MDHEN and CDR2 as SYDVKM. CDR3 region: CASSSSGESYGYTF. The CDR3 DNA follows: TGTGCCAGCAGTTCCTCCGGAGAATCCTATGGCTACACCTTC.

The rearrangement joins TRBV10-3 to TRBJ1-5, with D perhaps matching TRBD1 (6 bases). Germline values: CDR1 ENHRY, CDR2 SYGVKD. Trimming took off 8 bases at V and 3 bases at J, with 14 bases between the two ends. The CDR3 is 14 amino acids. CDR3 protein: CAIAGTSFNQPQHF. The CDR3 DNA reads as TGTGCCATCGCCGGGACAAGCTTCAATCAGCCCCAGCATTTT.

J is TRBJ1-3 and V is TRBV10-3, with a possible D match to TRBD1 (6 bases). Germline V gene sequence: CDR1 ENHRY, CDR2 SYGVKD. V lost 10 bases and J 0 bases, leaving 13 bases between the germline ends. This CDR3 comprises 14 residues. The CDR3 DNA follows: TGTGCCACAGGACAGCCTCCCTCTGGAAACACCATATATTTT. This encodes CATGQPPSGNTIYF.

The chain combines TRBV11-3 with TRBJ1-3; 8 nucleotides align to TRBD1. The CDR3 covers 14 residues. V dropped 5 bases and J dropped 4; count of bases not matched to a gene: 4. Germline assignment: CDR1 SGHNT and CDR2 YENEEA. The CDR3 reads CASSQTGVGNTIYF. DNA for the CDR3: TGTGCCAGCAGCCAGACAGGGGTCGGAAACACCATATATTTT.

The rearrangement joins TRBV18 to TRBJ2-6, with 8 bases identical to TRBD1. The trim removed 3 bases at V and 0 bases at J, leaving 7 bases unmatched. CDR1 KGHSH and CDR2 LQKENI come from the germline V gene. The CDR3 spans 18 residues. CDR3 in amino acids: CASSPAGQEDSGANVLTF. The CDR3 DNA is TGTGCCAGCTCACCTGCGGGACAGGAGGACTCTGGGGCCAACGTCCTGACTTTC.

The chain joins TRBV13 to TRBJ2-7; 10 bases line up with TRBD2. The CDR3 consists of 15 residues. The V gene end was trimmed by 6 bases and the J gene end by 0 bases; junction bases not matched to a gene: 5. Germline V lookup: CDR1 PRHDT, CDR2 FYEKMQ (reference sequence). CDR3 sequence: CASRKGLASSYEQYF. The CDR3 DNA follows: TGTGCCAGCAGGAAGGGACTAGCGAGCTCCTACGAGCAGTACTTC.

The J gene is TRBJ2-5, the V gene TRBV4-1, with TRBD2 identical over 7 bases. The CDR3 contains 16 residues. Per the germline V gene, CDR1 is MGHRA and CDR2 is YSYEKL. Trimming at V came to 4 bases and at J to 0 bases, leaving 8 bases not matched to a gene. In DNA form, the CDR3 reads TGCGCCAGCAGCCCCCTGACTAGCAGCTACCAAGAGACCCAGTACTTC. Its protein is CASSPLTSSYQETQYF.

As concerns this clone: This sample includes further DNA sequences coding for the same CDR3. The CDR3 region is CASSLGQGGGYTF. The CDR3, as DNA: TGTGCCAGCAGTTTGGGGCAGGGTGGAGGCTACACCTTC. The chain couples TRBV28 to TRBJ1-2, with TRBD1 as a possible D gene (5 bases). The CDR3 sequence is 13 residues long. V lost 3 bases and J 8 bases, leaving 13 bases between the germline ends. CDR1 is MDHEN and CDR2 is SYDVKM in the germline V gene.

The chain recombines TRBV20-1 with TRBJ1-1; D not resolved. CDR3 length equals 11 residues. The V end was cut by 5 bases, the J end by 5 bases, with 9 bases between. CDR1 is DFQATT, CDR2 SNEGSKA, per germline (reference sequence). The CDR3 sequence: CSAEGGTEAFF. The CDR3 coding sequence is TGCAGTGCTGAGGGTGGGACTGAAGCTTTCTTT.

The CDR3 coding sequence is TGTGCCAGCAGTCCTACAGGGGGCCGAGGCTACACCTTC. This codes for CASSPTGGRGYTF. This chain uses TRBV6-6 with TRBJ1-2; 9 positions match TRBD1. Germline CDR1 is MNHNY and CDR2 is SVGAGI (reference sequence). Trimming took 5 bases from V and 8 from J; bases not matched to a gene: 6. There are 13 residues in the CDR3.

The chain combines TRBV19 with TRBJ2-7; TRBD2 might be the D (6 bases). Trimming left V 3 bases short and J 4 bases short, with 13 bases between. CDR1 and CDR2 from the germline V gene are LNHDA and SQIVND (reference sequence). The CDR3 is made up of 14 amino acids. CDR3 nucleotide sequence: TGTGCCAGTAGTATGCGGGGCAGCCCGTACGAGCAGTACTTC. As protein: CASSMRGSPYEQYF.

CDR3 sequence (DNA): TGCGCCAGCAGTGGGACTAGCACGCAAGAGACCCAGTACTTC. Protein sequence: CASSGTSTQETQYF. The chain couples TRBV10-2 to TRBJ2-7, with 8 positions matching TRBD2. The DNA end is a closer match to TRBJ2-5, so the J assignment may be wrong. Germline CDR1 WSHSY, CDR2 SAAADI. The CDR3 spans 14 residues.

The chain combines TRBV5-6 with TRBJ1-5; D remains ambiguous. Germline CDR1 SGHDT, CDR2 YYEEEE. With 0 bases removed from V and 1 base from J, the gap between germline ends came to 11 bases. The CDR3 covers 16 residues. The CDR3 region has the DNA TGTGCCAGCAGCTTGGCCGCAGAGCGAAGCAATCAGCCCCAGCATTTT. Residues: CASSLAAERSNQPQHF.

The count of this clone is one. This chain connects TRBV5-8 to TRBJ2-7; 8 bases map to TRBD1. The length of the CDR3 is 14 residues. The germline gives CDR1 SGHTS, CDR2 YDEGEE. V lost 0 bases, J lost 6 bases, and 5 bases stayed unmatched. The CDR3 DNA reads as TGTGCCAGCAGCTTGGAGGCAGGGGGCGGCGAGCAGTACTTC. Its protein is CASSLEAGGGEQYF.

This clone was counted between two and nine times. In DNA, the CDR3 is TGCGCCAGCAGCCAAGACAGGGGAAACTCTGGAAACACCATATATTTT. It translates to CASSQDRGNSGNTIYF. V usage is TRBV4-1 and J usage is TRBJ1-3, with D possibly TRBD1 on 6 matching bases. Germline V gene lookup returns CDR1 MGHRA and CDR2 YSYEKL. The V end was cut by 0 bases, the J end by 0 bases, with 9 bases between. The CDR3 is 16 amino acids.

The chain uses TRBV28 and TRBJ1-1; the match to TRBD1 covers 8 bases. V was pared by 5 bases and J by 5 bases, with 10 bases of the junction left unmatched. This CDR3 has 15 amino acids. The germline V gene encodes CDR1 MDHEN and CDR2 SYDVKM. CDR3 residues: CASSHWTGTGTEAFF. Here the CDR3 DNA reads TGTGCCAGCAGTCATTGGACAGGGACCGGGACTGAAGCTTTCTTT. Full variable domain (outside the CDR3, taken from reference TRBV28 and TRBJ1-1): DVKVTQSSRYLVKRTGEKVFLECVQDMDHENMFWYRQDPGLGLRLIYFSYDVKMKEKGDIPEGYSVSREKKERFSLILESASTNQTSMYLCASSHWTGTGTEAFFGQGTRLTVV.

V is TRBV5-1 and J is TRBJ2-1, with D possibly TRBD2 on 5 matching bases. The germline V gene encodes CDR1 SGHRS and CDR2 YFSETQ. The V end was cut by 0 bases, the J end by 11 bases, with 12 bases between. This CDR3 has 13 residues. CDR3 in amino acids: CASSLAGISQQFF. In DNA, the CDR3 is TGCGCCAGCAGCTTGGCCGGGATTTCGCAGCAGTTCTTC.

This chain links TRBV5-1 with TRBJ2-7; TRBD1 is a possible D gene (6 bases). CDR1 is SGHRS and CDR2 is YFSETQ in the germline V gene. V lost 4 bases and J 3 bases, leaving 14 bases between the germline ends. The CDR3 contains 14 residues. CDR3 nucleotides: TGCGCCAGCAGCGAGGACAGCATAAACTACGAGCAGTACTTC. Its translation: CASSEDSINYEQYF.

CDR3 residues: CASNLASGYNEQFF. Here the CDR3 DNA reads TGTGCCAGCAATCTGGCTAGCGGGTACAATGAGCAGTTCTTC. The chain recombines TRBV2 with TRBJ2-1; 8 nucleotides match TRBD2. The junction had 6 bases not matched to a gene; V was cut back by 7 bases and J by 4 bases. The CDR3 contains 14 residues. CDR1 is SNHLY, CDR2 FYNNEI, per germline.

The V and J genes are TRBV12-3 or TRBV12-4 and TRBJ1-1; 7 bases are a match to TRBD1. The CDR3 consists of 13 residues. J was trimmed by 11 bases and V by 5 bases; bases with no gene match: 11. CDR3 amino acids: CASSPDGDRVAFF. In DNA form, the CDR3 reads TGTGCCAGCAGTCCGGATGGAGACAGGGTTGCTTTCTTT.

The chain is built from TRBV19 and TRBJ1-5; unclear D gene. The CDR3 consists of 15 residues. V lost 5 bases and J lost 5, with 16 bases in between. Germline assignment: CDR1 LNHDA and CDR2 SQIVND (reference sequence). The CDR3 reads CASSAYGSRDQPQHF. CDR3 sequence (DNA): TGTGCCAGTAGTGCCTACGGTTCTCGGGATCAGCCCCAGCATTTT.

The CDR3 is CATSDSRGPRNTIYF. The CDR3 region has the DNA TGTGCCACCAGTGATTCCCGGGGTCCGAGAAACACCATATATTTT. This chain joins TRBV24-1 and TRBJ1-3, with unresolved D. This CDR3 region has 15 residues. V was shortened by 2 bases and J by 5 bases, with 12 bases between the two germline ends. Germline CDR1 KGHDR, CDR2 SFDVKD.